The present entry profiles one T cell receptor beta chain with its context. The antigen is undetermined. These data are taken from a study of Tregs in tolerant kidney transplant recipients. The study's findings and limits: Donor-specific Treg expansion exceeded global Treg expansion in tolerant patients, suggesting antigen drive.

The CDR3 is 15 amino acids. Germline-derived CDR1 and CDR2 are SSHAT and FNYEAQ (reference sequence). Trimming removed 3 bases from V and 4 bases from J; junction bases left unmatched: 5. The data were produced by immunoSEQ multiplex PCR, yet TCRdb's version contains in-frame clones alone and is incomplete. The sample consists of about 21,000 clones, 81% of them appearing once. The nonmyeloablative bone marrow transplants came from related graft donors, with transient mixed chimerism. V is TRBV7-7 and J is TRBJ2-3; 9 positions match TRBD2. Source: CD8+ T cells from blood (PBMCs), taken 6 months after the transplant. The TCR originated in a human patient who received a combined kidney and bone marrow transplant. Some T cells may be supplied by the graft donor. This CDR3 reads CASSFSGSRSDTQYF. The DNA for the CDR3 is TGTGCCAGCAGCTTTAGCGGGAGTCGTTCAGATACGCAGTATTTT.